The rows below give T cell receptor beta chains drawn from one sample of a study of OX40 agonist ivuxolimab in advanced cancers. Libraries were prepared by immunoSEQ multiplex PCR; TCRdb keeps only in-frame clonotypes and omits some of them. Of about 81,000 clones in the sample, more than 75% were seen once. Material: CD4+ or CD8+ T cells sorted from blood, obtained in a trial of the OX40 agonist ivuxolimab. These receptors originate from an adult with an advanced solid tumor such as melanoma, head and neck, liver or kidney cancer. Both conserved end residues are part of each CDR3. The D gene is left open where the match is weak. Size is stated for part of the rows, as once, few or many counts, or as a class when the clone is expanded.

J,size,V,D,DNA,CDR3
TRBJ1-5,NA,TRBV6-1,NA,TGTGCCAGCATGAAGGGGAATAATCAGCCCCAGCATTTT,CASMKGNNQPQHF
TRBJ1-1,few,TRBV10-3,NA,TGTGCCATCAGTGACACGCAAACTGAAGCTTTCTTT,CAISDTQTEAFF
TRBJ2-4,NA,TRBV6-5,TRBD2,TGTGCCAGCAGTTCCCGGACTAGCGGGGATATTCAGTACTTC,CASSSRTSGDIQYF
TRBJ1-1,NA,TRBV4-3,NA,TGCGCCAGTAGGGGCAGATTGAACACTGAAGCTTTCTTT,CASRGRLNTEAFF
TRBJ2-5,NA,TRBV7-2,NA,TGTGCCAGCAGCCTAGGACCCATGGGGGCCGACCAAGAGACCCAGTACTTC,CASSLGPMGADQETQYF
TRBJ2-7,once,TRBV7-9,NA,TGTGCCAGCAGTGGACCCCGAGGGCCCTACGAGCAGTACTTC,CASSGPRGPYEQYF
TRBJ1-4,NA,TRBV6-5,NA,TGTGCCAGCTGGGGACCTAATGAAAAACTGTTTTTT,CASWGPNEKLFF
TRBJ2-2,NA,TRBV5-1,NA,TGCGCCAGCAGCTTCGAACAGGGAGCCTTCGCCGGGGAGCTGTTTTTT,CASSFEQGAFAGELFF
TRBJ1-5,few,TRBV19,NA,TGTGCCACCCTGGGACTCAGGGGGCCCCAGCATTTT,CATLGLRGPQHF
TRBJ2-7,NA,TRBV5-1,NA,TGCGCCAGCAGCGCCCAATTCGAGCAGTACTTC,CASSAQFEQYF
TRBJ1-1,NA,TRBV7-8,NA,TGTGCCAGCAGCTTAGATCTGACAGTTGAAGCTTTCTTT,CASSLDLTVEAFF
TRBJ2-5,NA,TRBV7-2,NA,TGTGCCAGCAGCCTAGGGGCACAAGAGACCCAGTACTTC,CASSLGAQETQYF
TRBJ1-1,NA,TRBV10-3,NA,TGTGCCATCAGCGCGAACACTGAAGCTTTCTTT,CAISANTEAFF
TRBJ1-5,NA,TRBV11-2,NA,TGTGCCAGCAGCTTAGCCGCGATCTTCCCGAATCAGCCCCAGCATTTT,CASSLAAIFPNQPQHF